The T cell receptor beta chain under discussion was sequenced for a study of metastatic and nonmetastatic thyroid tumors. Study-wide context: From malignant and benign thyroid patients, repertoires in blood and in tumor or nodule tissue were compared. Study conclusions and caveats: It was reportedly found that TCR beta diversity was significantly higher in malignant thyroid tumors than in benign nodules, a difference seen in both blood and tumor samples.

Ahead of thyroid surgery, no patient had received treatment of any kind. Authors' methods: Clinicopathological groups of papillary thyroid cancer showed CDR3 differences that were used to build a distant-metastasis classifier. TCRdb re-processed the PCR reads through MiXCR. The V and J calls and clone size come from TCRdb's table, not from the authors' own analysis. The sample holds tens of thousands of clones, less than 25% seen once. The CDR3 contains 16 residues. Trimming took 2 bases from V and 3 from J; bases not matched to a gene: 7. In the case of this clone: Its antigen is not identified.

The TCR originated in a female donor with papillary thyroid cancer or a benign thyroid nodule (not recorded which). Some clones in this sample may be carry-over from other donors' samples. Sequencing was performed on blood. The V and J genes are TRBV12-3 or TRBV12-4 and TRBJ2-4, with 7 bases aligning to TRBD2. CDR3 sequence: CASSLLWGGVKNIQYF. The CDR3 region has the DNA TGTGCCAGCAGTTTACTATGGGGGGGGGTCAAAAACATTCAGTACTTC.